This paragraph reports one T cell receptor (beta chain). Deletions cut 0 bases from V and 0 bases from J, with 7 bases between. This CDR3 is built from 14 residues. Germline V gene sequence: CDR1 GTSNPN, CDR2 SVGIG (reference sequence). The sample originates from a study of T cell responses to AZD1222 COVID-19 vaccine. Sequencing was performed with immunoSEQ multiplex PCR; in TCRdb, only in-frame clones are kept and a portion is missing. The sample lists around 150,000 clones, approximately 92% occurring once. The sequencing used peripheral blood, collected 28 days after the second AZD1222 dose. The sequence derives from an adult who received the AZD1222 COVID-19 vaccine. The chain uses TRBV30 and TRBJ2-3; D unresolved. The CDR3 DNA reads TGTGCCTGGAGTGTAAGTGTTAGCACAGATACGCAGTATTTT. Translation gives CAWSVSVSTDTQYF.